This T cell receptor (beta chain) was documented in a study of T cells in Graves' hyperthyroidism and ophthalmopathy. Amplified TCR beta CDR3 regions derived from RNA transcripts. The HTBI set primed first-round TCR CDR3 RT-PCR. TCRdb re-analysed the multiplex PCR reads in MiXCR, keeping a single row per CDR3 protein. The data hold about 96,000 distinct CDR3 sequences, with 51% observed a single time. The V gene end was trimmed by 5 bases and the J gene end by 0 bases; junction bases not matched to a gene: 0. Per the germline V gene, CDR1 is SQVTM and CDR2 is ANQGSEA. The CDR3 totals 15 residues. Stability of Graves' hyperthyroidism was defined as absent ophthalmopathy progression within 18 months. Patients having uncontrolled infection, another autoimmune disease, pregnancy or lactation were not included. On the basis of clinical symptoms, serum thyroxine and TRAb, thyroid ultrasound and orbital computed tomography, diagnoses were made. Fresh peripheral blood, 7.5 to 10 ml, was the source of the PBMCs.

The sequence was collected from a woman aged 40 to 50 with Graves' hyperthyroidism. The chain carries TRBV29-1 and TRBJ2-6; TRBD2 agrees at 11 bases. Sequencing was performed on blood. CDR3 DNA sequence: TGCAGCGTTACTAGCGGGGGCTCTGGGGCCAACGTCCTGACTTTC. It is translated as CSVTSGGSGANVLTF.